This T cell receptor beta chain was identified during a study of blood T cells in healthy people across ages. The study's findings and limits: Strong correlation existed between TCR beta diversity and naive T cell percentage.

Trimming cost V 6 bases and J 5 bases; bases outside gene matches: 11. This CDR3 spans 15 amino acids. The V gene's germline CDR1 is DFQATT and CDR2 SNEGSKA (reference sequence). This clonotype was seen a handful of times. Antigen specificity is unknown. A J-beta primer mix and a sample-barcoded 5' primer were used in a second PCR of about 7 to 11 cycles. Every cDNA molecule bore a tag from a template-switch adaptor containing 12 random nucleotides. MiXCR, applied by TCRdb to the 5' RACE reads, yields one record per CDR3 protein. The table shows roughly 550,000 distinct CDR3 sequences, with less than 25% occurring only once. The study drew donors from healthy Caucasian individuals in Russia aged roughly 6 to 90. The same sample was also used in a study of T cells of mothers and their children. That study adds: The data showed no persistent microchimeric T cell clones.

The sequenced sample was blood. The rearrangement uses TRBV20-1 and TRBJ2-3; TRBD2 agrees at 10 bases. This clonotype originated in a boy younger than 18 in good health. For the CDR3, the DNA is TGCAGTGCCCGGGCCCTCCTAGCGGGAGAAGATACGCAGTATTTT. Translated, it gives CSARALLAGEDTQYF.